Presented here are 30 T cell receptor beta chains from one specimen sequenced in a study of cytomegalovirus exposure and HLA in healthy donors. The PCR made use of 60 Vbeta and 13 Jbeta primers. Using immunoSEQ multiplex PCR, the repertoire was profiled, and TCRdb retains in-frame clones only, with some absent. The sample records 190,000 or so clones, roughly four fifths being singletons. Sequencing was done on a sample of PBMCs. These receptors were collected from a man aged 50 to 60 in good health and CMV-seronegative.

J is TRBJ2-3 and V is TRBV7-2, with 11 nucleotides matching TRBD2. Germline V gene sequence: CDR1 SGHTA, CDR2 FQGNSA. Trimming cost V 1 base and J 4 bases; bases outside gene matches: 7. The CDR3 spans 17 residues. In DNA, the CDR3 is TGTGCCAGCAGCTTAGTAGCGGGAGGGGGACAGGCAGATACGCAGTATTTT. Translated: CASSLVAGGGQADTQYF. Filled out from reference TRBV7-2 and TRBJ2-3, the complete variable domain reads GAGVSQSPSNKVTEKGKDVELRCDPISGHTALYWYRQSLGQGLEFLIYFQGNSAPDKSGLPSDRFSAERTGGSVSTLTIQRTQQEDSAVYLCASSLVAGGGQADTQYFGPGTRLTVL.

This sequence joins TRBV7-2 and TRBJ2-7, with a weak D call TRBD2 (5 bases). CDR1 and CDR2 (germline): SGHTA, FQGNSA. The CDR3 runs 15 residues. V was shortened by 5 bases and J by 1 base, with 15 bases between the two germline ends. CDR3 region: CASSPDPRGSYEQYF. The CDR3 DNA sequence: TGTGCCAGCAGCCCTGATCCACGGGGATCCTACGAGCAGTACTTC.

J is TRBJ2-2 and V is TRBV19; D is unresolved. Per the germline V gene, CDR1 is LNHDA and CDR2 is SQIVND (reference sequence). CDR3 length equals 14 residues. V was trimmed by 5 bases and J by 2 bases, leaving 9 bases between them. CDR3 bases: TGTGCCAGTAGTTGGGCAGCTAACACCGGGGAGCTGTTTTTT. Protein: CASSWAANTGELFF.

CDR3: CASSEGSGRASGANVLTF. The CDR3 DNA is TGTGCCAGCAGTGAGGGCAGCGGGAGGGCGTCTGGGGCCAACGTCCTGACTTTC. V usage is TRBV2 and J usage is TRBJ2-6; 10 nucleotides agree with TRBD2. Germline V gives CDR1 SNHLY, CDR2 FYNNEI. Trimming took 3 bases from V and 1 from J; bases not matched to a gene: 6. CDR3 length: 18 amino acids.

The V and J genes are TRBV7-8 and TRBJ2-3; tentative D call: TRBD2 (5 bases). Per the germline V gene, CDR1 is SGHVS and CDR2 is FQNEAQ. V lost 3 bases and J 0 bases, leaving 10 bases between the germline ends. The CDR3 sequence is 15 residues long. The CDR3 spells CASSFFSESTDTQYF. CDR3 sequence (DNA): TGTGCCAGCAGCTTCTTTAGCGAAAGCACAGATACGCAGTATTTT.

The chain recombines TRBV5-4 with TRBJ2-7; 7 bases agree with TRBD2. Looked up from germline, CDR1 is SGHNT and CDR2 is YYREEE (reference sequence). V shed 4 bases, J shed 1 base, and the junction held 5 bases outside the gene matches. This CDR3 has 14 residues. As DNA, the CDR3 is TGTGCCAGCAGCCGTACTAGCGCTTCCTACGAGCAGTACTTC. Encoded protein: CASSRTSASYEQYF.

V is TRBV15 and J is TRBJ1-6; no definite D call. Germline V lookup: CDR1 LNHNV, CDR2 YYDKDF (reference sequence). This CDR3 is 14 amino acids long. The V and J ends lost 0 bases and 9 bases respectively, with 9 bases between them. CDR3 DNA: TGTGCCACCAGCAGAGATTATTACGGTTCACCCCTCCACTTT. Translating gives CATSRDYYGSPLHF.

This chain uses TRBV11-3 with TRBJ2-5, with 8 bases lining up with TRBD2. Germline V lookup: CDR1 SGHNT, CDR2 YENEEA. V lost 0 bases to trimming and J lost 11 bases; unmatched junction nucleotides: 5. CDR3 size: 13 residues. CDR3 region: CASSLESGREQYF. For the CDR3, the DNA is TGTGCCAGCAGCTTAGAGTCCGGGAGGGAGCAGTACTTC. The whole variable domain, remainder taken from reference TRBV11-3 and TRBJ2-5, is EAGVVQSPRYKIIEKKQPVAFWCNPISGHNTLYWYLQNLGQGPELLIRYENEEAVDDSQLPKDRFSAERLKGVDSTLKIQPAELGDSAVYLCASSLESGREQYFGPGTRLLVL.

This sequence joins TRBV11-2 and TRBJ2-5; the D gene is possibly TRBD1 (6 bases). The CDR3 sequence is 14 residues long. CDR1 is SGHAT, CDR2 FQNNGV, per germline. Between the trimmed V and J ends, which lost 5 bases and 5 bases, there was a span of 15 bases. The CDR3 DNA reads TGTGCCAGCAGCGTTTACAGGGCGAGGGAGACCCAGTACTTC. This translates into CASSVYRARETQYF.

Points on this clone: Germline is not matched at one junction end, which may reflect a read error. The chain uses TRBV15 and TRBJ2-4; possibly TRBD2 for D (5 bases). The CDR3 is 17 amino acids. Germline V CDR1 and CDR2: LNHNV, YYDKDF (reference sequence). CDR3 nucleotide sequence: TGTGCCACCAGCAGAGATGAGGGAAGCGTAGCCAAAAGCATTCAGTACTTC. This translates into CATSRDEGSVAKSIQYF.

V and J are TRBV28 and TRBJ1-5, with 9 positions matching TRBD1. Looked up from germline, CDR1 is MDHEN and CDR2 is SYDVKM. Unmatched junction bases numbered 7, after V lost 6 bases and J lost 1 base. The CDR3 spans 16 residues. CDR3 protein: CASSQRTGVSNQPQHF. CDR3 DNA sequence: TGTGCCAGCAGCCAAAGGACAGGGGTGAGCAATCAGCCCCAGCATTTT.

The V call is TRBV13, the J call TRBJ2-2, with 7 bases that match TRBD2. V lost 2 bases to trimming and J lost 1 base; unmatched junction nucleotides: 1. Germline lookup yields CDR1 PRHDT and CDR2 FYEKMQ (reference sequence). The CDR3 spans 15 residues. The CDR3 reads CASSLRGGNTGELFF. CDR3 DNA: TGTGCCAGCAGCTTACGCGGGGGGAACACCGGGGAGCTGTTTTTT.

This chain joins TRBV4-3 and TRBJ2-1, with TRBD2 as a possible D gene (6 bases). The CDR3 consists of 14 residues. V shed 2 bases and J shed 10 bases, with 15 bases lying between them. Germline-derived CDR1 and CDR2 are LGHNA and YSLEER. The CDR3 protein is CASSQRTIRYEQFF. CDR3 nucleotides: TGCGCCAGCAGCCAAAGGACTATCCGGTACGAGCAGTTCTTC.

The chain uses TRBV11-2 and TRBJ2-1, with 7 bases lining up with TRBD2. The CDR3 has 15 residues. Germline CDR1 SGHAT, CDR2 FQNNGV. Trimming took 1 base from V and 9 from J; bases not matched to a gene: 9. The CDR3 DNA reads as TGTGCCAGCAGCTTAGGGGAGGGGTCCAAGCTTGAGCAGTTCTTC. It specifies CASSLGEGSKLEQFF.

The chain is built from TRBV11-3 and TRBJ2-1, with TRBD2 identical over 10 bases. CDR1 is SGHNT, CDR2 YENEEA, per germline. There are 16 residues in the CDR3. The junction had 6 bases not matched to a gene; V was cut back by 0 bases and J by 7 bases. The CDR3 loop is CASSLEGAGGLNEQFF. The CDR3 DNA follows: TGTGCCAGCAGCTTAGAGGGAGCGGGAGGGCTGAATGAGCAGTTCTTC.

The chain joins TRBV5-1 to TRBJ1-5; 8 bases line up with TRBD1. CDR3 size: 15 residues. Losses at the gene ends were 2 bases for V and 3 bases for J; bases not matched to a gene: 4. Germline CDR1 SGHRS, CDR2 YFSETQ. The CDR3 is CASSFDRGPNQPQHF. As DNA, the CDR3 is TGCGCCAGCAGCTTTGACAGGGGACCCAATCAGCCCCAGCATTTT.

The chain is built from TRBV4-2 and TRBJ1-2; the D is unclear. Germline V gives CDR1 LGHNA, CDR2 YNFKEQ. The CDR3 sequence is 16 residues long. V dropped 0 bases and J dropped 4 bases, with 15 bases sitting between them. CDR3 protein: CASSQDLAQPGYGYTF. Written as DNA, the CDR3 is TGTGCCAGCAGCCAAGATTTGGCACAGCCCGGCTATGGCTACACCTTC.

The rearrangement links TRBV7-9 to TRBJ2-7, with a weak D call TRBD1 (7 bases). The V gene lost 6 bases and the J gene lost 1 base, with 16 bases spanning the gap. This CDR3 has 15 residues. From germline, CDR1 is SEHNR and CDR2 FQNEAQ (reference sequence). The CDR3 DNA follows: TGTGCCAGCAGACGGGACGGGGGACAGTCCTACGAGCAGTACTTC. This encodes CASRRDGGQSYEQYF.

The chain joins TRBV6-6 to TRBJ2-7; 12 nucleotides agree with TRBD2. Germline lookup yields CDR1 MNHNY and CDR2 SVGAGI (reference sequence). The CDR3 has 16 residues. The J segment lost 5 bases and the V segment lost 6 bases, leaving 11 bases of the junction unmatched. CDR3 DNA sequence: TGTGCCAGCAGGGATCCTAGCGGGGGGGCCTATGACGAGCAGTACTTC. This sequence encodes CASRDPSGGAYDEQYF.

This clone was observed once. The rearrangement links TRBV7-9 to TRBJ2-1; the match to TRBD1 covers 9 bases. The CDR3 is 14 amino acids. V was clipped by 11 bases and J by 5 bases; unmatched bases: 10. The V gene's germline CDR1 is SEHNR and CDR2 FQNEAQ (reference sequence). CDR3 sequence reads: CAASRDRGNNEQFF. The CDR3 nucleotides are TGTGCCGCCTCCCGAGACAGGGGGAACAATGAGCAGTTCTTC.

The gene calls are TRBV11-1 and TRBJ2-5; 10 bases match TRBD2. Germline V gene lookup returns CDR1 SGHAT and CDR2 FQDESV (reference sequence). The V segment lost 2 bases and the J segment 3 bases; nucleotides outside the gene matches: 6. CDR3 length: 16 amino acids. The CDR3 DNA reads as TGTGCCAGCAGCTTATCACTAGCGGGGAGAAAAGAGACCCAGTACTTC. Its translation is CASSLSLAGRKETQYF. Full variable domain (missing parts from reference TRBV11-1 and TRBJ2-5): EAEVAQSPRYKITEKSQAVAFWCDPISGHATLYWYRQILGQGPELLVQFQDESVVDDSQLPKDRFSAERLKGVDSTLKIQPAELGDSAMYLCASSLSLAGRKETQYFGPGTRLLVL.

The V call is TRBV10-2, the J call TRBJ2-7; possibly TRBD1 for D (5 bases). Trimming took 2 bases from V and 1 from J, leaving 9 bases between them. The CDR3 extends over 14 amino acids. Germline lookup yields CDR1 WSHSY and CDR2 SAAADI. The chain's CDR3 is CASSETGPSYEQYF. The CDR3 nucleotides read TGCGCCAGCAGTGAGACAGGACCATCCTACGAGCAGTACTTC.

The chain carries TRBV7-9 and TRBJ2-1; 7 bases map to TRBD2. Germline V gene data show CDR1 as SEHNR and CDR2 as FQNEAQ (reference sequence). The CDR3 sequence is 15 residues long. Losses at the gene ends were 0 bases for V and 5 bases for J; bases not matched to a gene: 4. CDR3 bases: TGTGCCAGCAGCTTAGCGACCGGGAGGAACAATGAGCAGTTCTTC. This encodes CASSLATGRNNEQFF.

The chain employs TRBV5-4 and TRBJ2-5; TRBD2 matches 8 bases. The J segment lost 1 base and the V segment lost 0 bases, leaving 5 bases of the junction unmatched. Germline V gives CDR1 SGHNT, CDR2 YYREEE (reference sequence). The CDR3 is 16 residues long. The CDR3 reads CASSLEGLGPQETQYF. The DNA for the CDR3 is TGTGCCAGCAGCTTGGAGGGACTAGGTCCCCAAGAGACCCAGTACTTC. Together with reference TRBV5-4 and TRBJ2-5, the CDR3 gives the full variable domain: ETGVTQSPTHLIKTRGQQVTLRCSSQSGHNTVSWYQQALGQGPQFIFQYYREEENGRGNFPPRFSGLQFPNYSSELNVNALELDDSALYLCASSLEGLGPQETQYFGPGTRLLVL.

The genes are TRBV28 and TRBJ2-3; D ambiguous. CDR3 length: 12 residues. Germline V gene data show CDR1 as MDHEN and CDR2 as SYDVKM. Deletions cut 6 bases from V and 3 bases from J, with 7 bases between. In DNA form, the CDR3 reads TGTGCCAGCAGGCGTACTACAGATACGCAGTATTTT. Translation: CASRRTTDTQYF.

This chain uses TRBV11-2 with TRBJ2-5; 10 positions match TRBD2. Per germline, CDR1 SGHAT and CDR2 FQNNGV. The CDR3 contains 14 residues. Trimming at V came to 4 bases and at J to 5 bases, leaving 4 bases not matched to a gene. This chain's CDR3 is CASSSGLASETQYF. CDR3 in DNA: TGTGCCAGCAGCTCGGGACTAGCGTCCGAGACCCAGTACTTC.

This clone was observed a handful of times. One end of the junction varies from germline; a read error may be responsible. The genes are TRBV7-9 and TRBJ1-2; no firm D call. This CDR3 is built from 12 residues. Germline V gene sequence: CDR1 SEHNR, CDR2 FQNEAQ (reference sequence). The CDR3 protein is CASSLSTQSEGF. The DNA of the CDR3 is TGTGCCAGCAGCTTATCGACTCAGTCAGAAGGCTTC.

The sample holds a few counts of this clone. The genes are TRBV14 and TRBJ1-2; 7 bases are a match to TRBD1. This CDR3 contains 16 residues. J lost 3 bases, V lost 2 bases, and 9 bases had no gene match. CDR1 is SGHDN and CDR2 is FVKESK in the germline V gene. Here the CDR3 DNA reads TGTGCCAGCAGCCAATTTGTAGACAGGGTATACTATGGCTACACCTTC. Translation gives CASSQFVDRVYYGYTF.

V usage is TRBV7-9 and J usage is TRBJ1-1, with 9 bases lining up with TRBD1. Germline CDR1 reads SEHNR; CDR2 reads FQNEAQ (reference sequence). V shed 5 bases, J shed 4 bases, and the junction held 2 bases outside the gene matches. This CDR3 region has 13 residues. The CDR3 sequence is CASSTGGRTEAFF. Here the CDR3 DNA reads TGTGCCAGCAGCACAGGGGGCCGCACTGAAGCTTTCTTT.

The J gene is TRBJ1-1, the V gene TRBV18; D is unresolved. Trimming removed 2 bases at V and 3 bases at J, with 10 bases between. This CDR3 is 14 amino acids long. Germline loops: CDR1 KGHSH, CDR2 LQKENI. As DNA, the CDR3 is TGTGCCAGCTCACCAGCGGTGTCAGACACTGAAGCTTTCTTT. Residues: CASSPAVSDTEAFF.